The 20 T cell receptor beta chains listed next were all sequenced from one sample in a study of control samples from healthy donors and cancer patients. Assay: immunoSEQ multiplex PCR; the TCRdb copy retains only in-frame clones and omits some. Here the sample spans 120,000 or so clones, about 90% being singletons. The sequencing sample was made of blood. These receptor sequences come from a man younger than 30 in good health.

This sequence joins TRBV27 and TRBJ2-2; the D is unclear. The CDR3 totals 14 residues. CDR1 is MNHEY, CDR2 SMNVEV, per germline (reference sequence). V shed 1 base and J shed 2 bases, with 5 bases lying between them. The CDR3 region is CASSLWKNTGELFF. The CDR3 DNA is TGTGCCAGCAGTTTATGGAAAAACACCGGGGAGCTGTTTTTT.

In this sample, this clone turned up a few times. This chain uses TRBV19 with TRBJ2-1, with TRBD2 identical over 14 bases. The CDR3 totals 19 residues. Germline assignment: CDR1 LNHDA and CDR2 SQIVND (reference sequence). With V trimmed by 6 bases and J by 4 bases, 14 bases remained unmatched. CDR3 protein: CASRRTGTSGSWGYNEQFF. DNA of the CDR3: TGTGCCAGTAGACGGACCGGGACTAGCGGGAGTTGGGGATACAATGAGCAGTTCTTC.

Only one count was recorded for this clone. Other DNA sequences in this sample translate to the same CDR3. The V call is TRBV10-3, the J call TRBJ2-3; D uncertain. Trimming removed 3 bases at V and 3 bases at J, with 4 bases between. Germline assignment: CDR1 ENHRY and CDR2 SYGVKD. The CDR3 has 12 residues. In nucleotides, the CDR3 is TGTGCCATCAGTGAATCAACAGATACGCAGTATTTT. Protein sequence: CAISESTDTQYF.

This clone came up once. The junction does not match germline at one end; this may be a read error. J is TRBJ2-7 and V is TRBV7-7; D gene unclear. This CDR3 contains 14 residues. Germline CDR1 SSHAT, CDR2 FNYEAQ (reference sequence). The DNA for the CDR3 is TGTGCTAGCAGCAGCAGTAGAGACTCCTACGAGCAGTACTTC. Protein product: CASSSSRDSYEQYF.

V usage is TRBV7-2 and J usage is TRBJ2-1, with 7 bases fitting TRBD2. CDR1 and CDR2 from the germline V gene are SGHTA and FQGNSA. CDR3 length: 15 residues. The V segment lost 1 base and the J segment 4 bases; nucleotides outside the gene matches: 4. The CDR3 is CASSLDASGYNEQFF. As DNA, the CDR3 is TGTGCCAGCAGCTTAGATGCTAGCGGATACAATGAGCAGTTCTTC.

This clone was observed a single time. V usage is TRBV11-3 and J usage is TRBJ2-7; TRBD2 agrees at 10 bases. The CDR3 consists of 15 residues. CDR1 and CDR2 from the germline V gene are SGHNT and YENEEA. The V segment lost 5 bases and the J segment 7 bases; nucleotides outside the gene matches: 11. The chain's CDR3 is CASSPGLAGVREQYF. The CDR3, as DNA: TGTGCCAGCAGCCCAGGGCTAGCGGGAGTTAGGGAGCAGTACTTC.

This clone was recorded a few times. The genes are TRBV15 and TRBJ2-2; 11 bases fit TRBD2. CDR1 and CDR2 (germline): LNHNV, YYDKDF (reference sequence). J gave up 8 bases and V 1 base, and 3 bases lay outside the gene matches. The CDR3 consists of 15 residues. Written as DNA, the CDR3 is TGTGCCACCAGCAGAGTGCGGACTAGCGGGGGGGAGCTGTTTTTT. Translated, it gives CATSRVRTSGGELFF.

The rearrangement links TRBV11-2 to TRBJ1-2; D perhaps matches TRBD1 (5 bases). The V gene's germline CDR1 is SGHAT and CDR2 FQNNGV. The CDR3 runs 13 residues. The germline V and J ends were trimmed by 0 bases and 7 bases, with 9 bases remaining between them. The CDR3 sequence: CASSLDRRGGYTF. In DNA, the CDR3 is TGTGCCAGCAGCTTAGACAGGAGGGGTGGCTACACCTTC.

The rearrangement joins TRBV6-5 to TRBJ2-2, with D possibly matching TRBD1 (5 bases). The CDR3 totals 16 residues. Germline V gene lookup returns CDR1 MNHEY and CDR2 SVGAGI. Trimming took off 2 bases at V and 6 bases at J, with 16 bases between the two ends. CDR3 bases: TGTGCCAGCAGTTACCTAACTAACGTAGGGGCCGGGGAGCTGTTTTTT. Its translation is CASSYLTNVGAGELFF.

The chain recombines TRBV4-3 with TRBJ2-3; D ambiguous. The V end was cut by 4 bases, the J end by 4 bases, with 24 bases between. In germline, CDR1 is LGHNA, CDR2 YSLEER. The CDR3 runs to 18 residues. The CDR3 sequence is CASSPHSPVNVGPDTQYF. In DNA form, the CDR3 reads TGCGCCAGCAGCCCCCACTCGCCGGTTAACGTGGGCCCAGATACGCAGTATTTT.

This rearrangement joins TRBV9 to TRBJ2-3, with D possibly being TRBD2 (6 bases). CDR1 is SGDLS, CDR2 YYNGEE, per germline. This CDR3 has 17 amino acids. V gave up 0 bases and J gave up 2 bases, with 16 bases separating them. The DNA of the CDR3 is TGTGCCAGCAGCGTAGCACCGAGCGGGTCGAACACAGATACGCAGTATTTT. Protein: CASSVAPSGSNTDTQYF.

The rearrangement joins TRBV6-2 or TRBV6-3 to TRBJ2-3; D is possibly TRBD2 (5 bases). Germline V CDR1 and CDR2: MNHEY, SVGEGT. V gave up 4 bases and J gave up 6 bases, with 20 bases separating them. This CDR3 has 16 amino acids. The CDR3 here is CASSSTRLPFGDTQYF. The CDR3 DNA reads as TGTGCCAGCAGTTCCACGCGACTACCTTTCGGGGATACGCAGTATTTT.

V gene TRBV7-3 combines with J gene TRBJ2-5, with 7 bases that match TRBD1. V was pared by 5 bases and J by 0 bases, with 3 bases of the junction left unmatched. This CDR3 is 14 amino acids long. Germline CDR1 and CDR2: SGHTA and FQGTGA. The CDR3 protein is CASSPGQNQETQYF. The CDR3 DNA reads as TGTGCCAGCAGCCCGGGACAGAACCAAGAGACCCAGTACTTC.

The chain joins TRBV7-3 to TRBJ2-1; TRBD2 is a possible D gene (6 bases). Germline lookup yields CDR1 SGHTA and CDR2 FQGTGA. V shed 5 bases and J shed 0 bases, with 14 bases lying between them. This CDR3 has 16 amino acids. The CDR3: CASSQKRVISYNEQFF. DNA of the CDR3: TGTGCCAGCAGCCAGAAGCGGGTGATCTCCTACAATGAGCAGTTCTTC.

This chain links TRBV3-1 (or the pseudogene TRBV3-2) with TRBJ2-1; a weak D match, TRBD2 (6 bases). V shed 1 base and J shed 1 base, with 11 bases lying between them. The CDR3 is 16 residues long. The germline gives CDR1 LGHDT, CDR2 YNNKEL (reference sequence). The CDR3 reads CASSQGGAGSYNEQFF. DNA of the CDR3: TGTGCCAGCAGCCAAGGTGGAGCGGGTTCCTACAATGAGCAGTTCTTC.

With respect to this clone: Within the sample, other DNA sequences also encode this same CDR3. CDR3 amino acids: CASSIVGGARGYTF. The CDR3 coding sequence is TGTGCCAGTAGTATAGTAGGGGGGGCTCGCGGCTACACCTTC. The chain is built from TRBV19 and TRBJ1-2, with D possibly TRBD1 on 6 matching bases. The V end was cut by 1 base, the J end by 8 bases, with 14 bases between. The germline CDR1 and CDR2 sequences are LNHDA and SQIVND (reference sequence). The CDR3 is 14 residues long.

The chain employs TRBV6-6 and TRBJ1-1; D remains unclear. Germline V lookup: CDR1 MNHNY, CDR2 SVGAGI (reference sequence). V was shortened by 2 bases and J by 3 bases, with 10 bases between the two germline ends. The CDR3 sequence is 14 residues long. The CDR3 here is CASSYLLRDTEAFF. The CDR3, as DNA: TGTGCCAGCAGTTACCTACTAAGGGACACTGAAGCTTTCTTT.

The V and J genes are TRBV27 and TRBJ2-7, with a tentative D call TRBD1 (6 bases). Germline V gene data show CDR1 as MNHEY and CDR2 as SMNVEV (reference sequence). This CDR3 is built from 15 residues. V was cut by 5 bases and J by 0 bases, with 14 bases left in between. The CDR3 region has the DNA TGTGCCAGCAGTCTACAGGGATTTGCCTCCTACGAGCAGTACTTC. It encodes CASSLQGFASYEQYF.

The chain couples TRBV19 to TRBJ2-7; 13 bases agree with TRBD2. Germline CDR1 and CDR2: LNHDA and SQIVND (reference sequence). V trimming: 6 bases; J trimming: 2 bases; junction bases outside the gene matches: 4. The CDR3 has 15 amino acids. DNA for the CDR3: TGTGCCAGTAGGTACGGGACTAGCGGGACCTACGAGCAGTACTTC. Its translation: CASRYGTSGTYEQYF.

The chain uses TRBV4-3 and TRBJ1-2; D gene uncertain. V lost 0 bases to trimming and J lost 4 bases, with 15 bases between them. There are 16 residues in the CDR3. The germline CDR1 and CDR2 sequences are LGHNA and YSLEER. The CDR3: CASSQDLRSGGYGYTF. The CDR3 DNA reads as TGCGCCAGCAGCCAAGATCTTCGGTCGGGTGGCTATGGCTACACCTTC.